This T cell receptor beta chain was captured in a study of blood T cell repertoires in COVID-19. CDR3 length equals 16 residues. V gave up 5 bases and J gave up 5 bases; unmatched junction bases: 10. The germline CDR1 and CDR2 sequences are LNHDA and SQIVND (reference sequence). In the original processing: Nucleated cell number was recorded as an estimate derived from reference gene primer amplification. Repertoires were generated with immunoSEQ multiplex PCR, while TCRdb's copy carries only in-frame clones and drops some. The D gene and trimming were derived from the DNA, and the V and J assignments and clone size from that table. The data hold fewer than 450,000 clones, with about 90% observed a single time. Enrolled through a virtual design, the participants were between about 18 and 100 years of age and came from under 25 US areas. The study assigned cohorts using participant-reported clinical history. All recovered Cohort 3 donors got two negative PCRs, got clearance, or saw symptom resolution.

The sequenced sample was PBMCs or T cells enriched from blood (not recorded which). This chain links TRBV19 with TRBJ2-2, with 8 bases that match TRBD1. The receptor was derived from a woman in her 30s who had recovered from COVID-19. The DNA of the CDR3 is TGTGCCAGTAGTCAGGGTCAGGGGGCAGGGACCGGGGAGCTGTTTTTT. Translating gives CASSQGQGAGTGELFF.